This is a list of T cell receptor beta chains from one sample in a study of cytomegalovirus exposure and HLA in healthy donors. Profiling relied on immunoSEQ multiplex PCR, and the TCRdb table lists in-frame clones only, not all of them. Altogether some 69,000 clones are present, approximately 96% being singletons, with the ten largest covering around 2.5%. Sequenced material: PBMCs. Receptors originate from a man aged 18 to 35 in good health and CMV-seronegative. CDR3s include the opening cysteine and the closing phenylalanine or tryptophan. Fields, in order: J gene, V gene, CDR3 protein.

J: TRBJ1-1
V: TRBV7-9
CDR3: CASRSGQMFTEAFF

J: TRBJ1-2
V: TRBV2
CDR3: CASMGDSLYGYTF

J: TRBJ2-7
V: TRBV19
CDR3: CASSTRQAGAYEQYF

J: TRBJ1-2
V: TRBV18
CDR3: CASSDLATGDYGYTF

J: TRBJ2-7
V: TRBV11-3
CDR3: CASSLKGIPYEQYF

J: TRBJ1-5
V: TRBV28
CDR3: CASSLAQGPRDQPQHF

J: TRBJ2-7
V: TRBV10-1
CDR3: CASSESWAVEQYF

J: TRBJ1-6
V: TRBV28
CDR3: CASTGGEYNSPLHF

J: TRBJ1-5
V: TRBV5-8
CDR3: CASSRGTGFNQPQHF

J: TRBJ2-3
V: TRBV7-7
CDR3: CASSLAEGQWLQYF

J: TRBJ2-3
V: TRBV19
CDR3: CASKGASTDTQYF

J: TRBJ2-5
V: TRBV27
CDR3: CASTTGPSETQYF

J: TRBJ2-3
V: TRBV27
CDR3: CASSFHLATSGRGEDTQYF

J: TRBJ1-2
V: TRBV5-6
CDR3: CASELSPQLGYGYTF

J: TRBJ1-4
V: TRBV28
CDR3: CASTPRDNEKLFF

J: TRBJ2-3
V: TRBV27
CDR3: CASTSRGTDTQYF

J: TRBJ2-3
V: TRBV28
CDR3: CASSLPLAGTDTQYF

J: TRBJ1-5
V: TRBV29-1
CDR3: CSAGQGAGQPQHF

J: TRBJ2-5
V: TRBV28
CDR3: CASSLRGSRETQYF

J: TRBJ2-1
V: TRBV5-3
CDR3: CARSTRDRPSYNEQFF

J: TRBJ1-1
V: TRBV9
CDR3: CASSVGRGTEAFF

J: TRBJ1-1
V: TRBV18
CDR3: CASSSPTDTEAFF

J: TRBJ2-1
V: TRBV6-4
CDR3: CASSDSGTAYNEQFF

J: TRBJ2-5
V: TRBV9
CDR3: CASSVRDTRQETQYF

J: TRBJ2-7
V: TRBV10-3
CDR3: CATYPGSGAYEQYF

J: TRBJ2-7
V: TRBV5-1
CDR3: CASTFKGGSYEQYF